These 4 T cell receptor beta chains were all obtained from the same sample, sequenced in a study of shared clonotypes between healthy human individuals. Only in-frame clones appear in the TCRdb table, and some are missing; sequencing was by immunoSEQ multiplex PCR. The table includes 850,000 to 1,100,000 clones, around 77% detected once. The specimen was memory CD4+ T cells from PBMCs. Subset given: CD45RA-negative fraction. These receptors were taken from a man aged 18 to 29 in good health. Some clones in this sample may be carry-over from other donors' samples.

V is TRBV29-1 and J is TRBJ1-1; D unresolved. This CDR3 has 13 residues. V lost 4 bases, J lost 3 bases, and 12 bases lay in between. Germline V gene data show CDR1 as SQVTM and CDR2 as ANQGSEA. The CDR3 loop reads CSVVAQWDTEAFF. CDR3 nucleotide sequence: TGCAGCGTTGTTGCGCAGTGGGACACTGAAGCTTTCTTT.

The chain joins TRBV18 to TRBJ1-1, with 7 bases aligning to TRBD1. This CDR3 region has 15 residues. Germline CDR1 reads KGHSH; CDR2 reads LQKENI. The V gene end was trimmed by 4 bases and the J gene end by 4 bases; junction bases not matched to a gene: 9. CDR3 protein: CASSLDRVLVTEAFF. The DNA of the CDR3 is TGTGCCAGCTCACTTGACAGGGTACTCGTCACTGAAGCTTTCTTT.

The chain employs TRBV11-2 and TRBJ2-3, with unresolved D. The CDR3 spans 15 residues. Trimming cost V 4 bases and J 2 bases, with 13 bases left between them. Germline V lookup: CDR1 SGHAT, CDR2 FQNNGV. In nucleotides, the CDR3 is TGTGCCAGCAGCTACACGTTGAGACCCACAGATACGCAGTATTTT. It yields the protein CASSYTLRPTDTQYF.

The chain couples TRBV5-6 to TRBJ2-3, with 7 bases identical to TRBD2. Germline CDR1 reads SGHDT; CDR2 reads YYEEEE. The CDR3 loop spans 15 amino acids. V lost 1 base to trimming and J lost 1 base; unmatched junction nucleotides: 3. The CDR3 protein is CASSLRGRGTDTQYF. The CDR3 DNA sequence: TGTGCCAGCAGCTTGCGGGGGAGGGGCACAGATACGCAGTATTTT.